The 20 T cell receptor beta chains given below trace back to one sample, sequenced in a study of human T cells and chemical hapten exposure. Each CDR3 protein gets one entry after TCRdb re-called the 5' RACE reads with MiXCR. The table shows 110,000 or so distinct CDR3 sequences, with around a fifth occurring only once. The template was total RNA from unfractionated whole blood. Every receptor here comes from a human donor in good health.

The chain employs TRBV12-3 or TRBV12-4 and TRBJ1-2; D gene ambiguous. Trimming left V 2 bases short and J 0 bases short, with 4 bases between. The CDR3 runs 13 residues. CDR3 in DNA: TGTGCCAGCAGTTTAAGAGCTAACTATGGCTACACCTTC. Protein product: CASSLRANYGYTF.

This clonotype appeared a few times. V and J are TRBV20-1 and TRBJ2-5; 7 bases agree with TRBD2. J was trimmed by 3 bases and V by 1 base; bases with no gene match: 5. Germline assignment: CDR1 DFQATT and CDR2 SNEGSKA (reference sequence). The CDR3 extends over 14 amino acids. The CDR3 here is CSARGGGFEETQYF. As DNA, the CDR3 is TGCAGTGCTAGAGGGGGGGGGTTTGAAGAGACCCAGTACTTC.

The chain joins TRBV5-1 to TRBJ1-1, with D unclear. The CDR3 totals 12 residues. CDR1 is SGHRS, CDR2 YFSETQ, per germline. V lost 3 bases, J lost 6 bases, and 9 bases lay in between. The CDR3 bases are TGCGCCAGCAGCTCGACGTACGCTGAAGCTTTCTTT. This sequence encodes CASSSTYAEAFF.

This clonotype was observed a few times. The J gene is TRBJ1-5, the V gene TRBV12-3 or TRBV12-4; 7 bases line up with TRBD1. J was trimmed by 7 bases and V by 3 bases; bases with no gene match: 3. There are 13 residues in the CDR3. CDR3 loop: CASSFRGRQPQHF. CDR3 bases: TGTGCCAGCAGTTTCAGGGGGAGGCAGCCCCAGCATTTT.

This chain links TRBV7-3 with TRBJ2-3, with D unresolved. The ends were cut back, 4 bases at V and 2 bases at J, with 16 bases in the middle. Germline V CDR1 and CDR2: SGHTA, FQGTGA. CDR3 length equals 16 residues. The DNA of the CDR3 is TGTGCCAGCAGCTCCCGACCCCGGACCGTCACAGATACGCAGTATTTT. It translates to CASSSRPRTVTDTQYF. Complete variable domain (other parts from reference TRBV7-3 and TRBJ2-3): GAGVSQTPSNKVTEKGKYVELRCDPISGHTALYWYRQSLGQGPEFLIYFQGTGAADDSGLPNDRFFAVRPEGSVSTLKIQRTERGDSAVYLCASSSRPRTVTDTQYFGPGTRLTVL.

This clonotype was picked up a small number of times. This chain links TRBV6-5 with TRBJ1-4; no clear D gene. V shed 5 bases and J shed 8 bases, with 12 bases lying between them. Looked up from germline, CDR1 is MNHEY and CDR2 is SVGAGI. The CDR3 covers 13 residues. The CDR3 reads CASSADLGEKLFF. CDR3 nucleotides: TGTGCCAGCAGTGCCGACCTGGGCGAAAAACTGTTTTTT.

This chain connects TRBV6-1 to TRBJ1-1, with D perhaps matching TRBD1 (5 bases). The CDR3 covers 13 residues. V was pared by 8 bases and J by 2 bases, with 12 bases between. Germline lookup yields CDR1 MNHNS and CDR2 SASEGT. CDR3 coding DNA: TGTGCCAGCGTGAGCGGACATAACACTGAAGCTTTCTTT. Protein product: CASVSGHNTEAFF.

A few counts support this clonotype. The CDR3 DNA reads as TGTGCCAGCGCTTCTGGGACTAGCGAAACAGATACGCAGTATTTT. The encoded protein is CASASGTSETDTQYF. The gene calls are TRBV28 and TRBJ2-3; 10 nucleotides match TRBD2. The CDR3 spans 15 residues. V gave up 8 bases and J gave up 3 bases; unmatched junction bases: 8. Looked up from germline, CDR1 is MDHEN and CDR2 is SYDVKM.

This rearrangement joins TRBV6-2 or TRBV6-3 to TRBJ2-1; 10 bases are shared with TRBD2. Trimming removed 7 bases from V and 6 bases from J; junction bases left unmatched: 12. The CDR3 extends over 16 amino acids. Looked up from germline, CDR1 is MNHEY and CDR2 is SVGEGT. The CDR3 spells CASTKGLAVSSNEQFF. The CDR3 bases are TGTGCCAGCACCAAAGGACTAGCGGTGAGCAGCAATGAGCAGTTCTTC.

The rearrangement uses TRBV29-1 and TRBJ1-1; D is unclear. CDR1 SQVTM and CDR2 ANQGSEA come from the germline V gene. The CDR3 covers 11 residues. V was shortened by 1 base and J by 6 bases, with 6 bases between the two germline ends. CDR3 in amino acids: CSVEGFAEAFF. CDR3 DNA: TGCAGCGTTGAAGGGTTTGCTGAAGCTTTCTTT.

The V call is TRBV4-1, the J call TRBJ2-7, with TRBD1 matching 7 bases. This CDR3 region has 16 residues. Germline CDR1 and CDR2: MGHRA and YSYEKL. Trimming cost V 1 base and J 3 bases; bases outside gene matches: 9. Here the CDR3 DNA reads TGCGCCAGCAGCCAAGTCGTGTTAGACAGGGACTACGAGCAGTACTTC. This encodes CASSQVVLDRDYEQYF.

The V and J genes are TRBV12-3 or TRBV12-4 and TRBJ1-2; a possible D gene is TRBD1 (6 bases). V was pared by 5 bases and J by 4 bases, with 11 bases between. CDR3 length: 13 residues. The DNA for the CDR3 is TGTGCCAGCAGTCGAGACAGGTTCTATGGCTACACCTTC. This encodes CASSRDRFYGYTF.

The V and J genes are TRBV29-1 and TRBJ2-5; D is perhaps TRBD2 (6 bases). The CDR3 loop spans 11 amino acids. Germline V gene lookup returns CDR1 SQVTM and CDR2 ANQGSEA. The CDR3 region has the DNA TGCACCTACCACCGGGGGGAGACCCAGTACTTC. Protein sequence: CTYHRGETQYF.

There are a few counts of this clonotype. The V call is TRBV20-1, the J call TRBJ2-5; perhaps TRBD2 as D (5 bases). The germline gives CDR1 DFQATT, CDR2 SNEGSKA (reference sequence). The CDR3 sequence is 14 residues long. Trimming pared 6 bases from V and 0 bases from J, leaving 14 bases between. The CDR3 DNA is TGCAGTGCCCCTCGGGATGGGTACCAAGAGACCCAGTACTTC. It translates to CSAPRDGYQETQYF.

This clonotype was seen a single time. CDR3 bases: TGTGCCAGCAGCCAAGATCGAGGGCTAGCGGAGCAGTTCTTC. Translation gives CASSQDRGLAEQFF. V is TRBV14 and J is TRBJ2-1, with TRBD2 as a possible D gene (6 bases). V lost 0 bases, J lost 10 bases, and 13 bases lay in between. The CDR3 runs 14 residues. Germline V gene sequence: CDR1 SGHDN, CDR2 FVKESK.

The chain employs TRBV5-1 and TRBJ2-3, with 8 bases lining up with TRBD2. This CDR3 is 17 amino acids long. Germline CDR1 and CDR2: SGHRS and YFSETQ. The V and J ends lost 3 bases and 6 bases, in that order; junction bases with no gene match: 15. In DNA, the CDR3 is TGCGCCAGCAGCTACGACGGGGCGGGAGGAAGCCGCGATACGCAGTATTTT. Protein product: CASSYDGAGGSRDTQYF. The full variable domain, in which reference TRBV5-1 and TRBJ2-3 provide the parts outside the CDR3, is KAGVTQTPRYLIKTRGQQVTLSCSPISGHRSVSWYQQTPGQGLQFLFEYFSETQRNKGNFPGRFSGRQFSNSRSEMNVSTLELGDSALYLCASSYDGAGGSRDTQYFGPGTRLTVL.

This clonotype was counted between two and nine times. V and J are TRBV7-9 and TRBJ2-4, with 8 bases identical to TRBD2. This CDR3 region has 14 residues. Trimming removed 3 bases from V and 4 bases from J; junction bases left unmatched: 2. Germline lookup yields CDR1 SEHNR and CDR2 FQNEAQ (reference sequence). CDR3 region: CASSLPSGKNIQYF. CDR3 coding DNA: TGTGCCAGCAGCTTGCCTAGCGGGAAAAACATTCAGTACTTC.

This clonotype turned up a few times. This chain links TRBV7-3 with TRBJ2-6; D gene uncertain. The V gene's germline CDR1 is SGHTA and CDR2 FQGTGA. The CDR3 length is 14 residues. Trimming took 1 base from V and 2 from J, leaving 3 bases between them. The CDR3 sequence is CASSLNTGANVLTF. CDR3 DNA sequence: TGTGCCAGCAGCTTAAACACTGGGGCCAACGTCCTGACTTTC.

The chain employs TRBV28 and TRBJ2-2; D gene uncertain. V lost 7 bases and J 0 bases, leaving 9 bases between the germline ends. CDR3 length equals 14 residues. From germline, CDR1 is MDHEN and CDR2 SYDVKM. CDR3: CASIQSPNTGELFF. The CDR3 nucleotides are TGTGCCAGCATACAGTCTCCGAACACCGGGGAGCTGTTTTTT. The whole variable domain, remainder taken from reference TRBV28 and TRBJ2-2, is DVKVTQSSRYLVKRTGEKVFLECVQDMDHENMFWYRQDPGLGLRLIYFSYDVKMKEKGDIPEGYSVSREKKERFSLILESASTNQTSMYLCASIQSPNTGELFFGEGSRLTVL.

V gene TRBV7-9 combines with J gene TRBJ2-5; the D is unclear. Germline loops: CDR1 SEHNR, CDR2 FQNEAQ (reference sequence). Trimming pared 5 bases from V and 2 bases from J, leaving 12 bases between. This CDR3 spans 14 amino acids. As DNA, the CDR3 is TGTGCCAGCAGCCGCCAGACCTCGCAAGAGACCCAGTACTTC. Protein sequence: CASSRQTSQETQYF.